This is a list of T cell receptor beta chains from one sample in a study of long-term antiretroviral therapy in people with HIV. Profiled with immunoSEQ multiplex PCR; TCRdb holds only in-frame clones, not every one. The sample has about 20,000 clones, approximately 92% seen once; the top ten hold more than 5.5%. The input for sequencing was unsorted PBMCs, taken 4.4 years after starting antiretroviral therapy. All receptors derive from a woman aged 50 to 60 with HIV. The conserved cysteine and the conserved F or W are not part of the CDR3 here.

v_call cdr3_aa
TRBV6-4 ASSPFGGPTDTQY
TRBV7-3 ASSSRGGDSYNEQF
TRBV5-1 ASSLGGMNTEAF
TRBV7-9 ASKTGGSYNEQF
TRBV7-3 ASSLFVLGGYT
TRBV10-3 AISPGGSYNEQF
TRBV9 ASSVGFSGNTIY
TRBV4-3 ASSQLLAGVHSSYEQY
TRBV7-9 ASSFGQYNSPLH
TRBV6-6 ASSYSPGPEAF
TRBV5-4 ASSFIRGNEQF
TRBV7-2 ASSLKRSMNTEAF
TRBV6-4 ASSEEARLSHEQY
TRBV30 AWSVSANTEAF
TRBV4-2 ASSQDPSGGQETQY
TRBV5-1 ASSWVGGDHTGELF
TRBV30 AWSVLIQGFRPEAF
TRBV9 ASSVAANTEAF
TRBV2 ASSTRGYSYNEQF
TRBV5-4 ASSLEPTGRREKLF
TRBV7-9 ASSFRSGAANTGELF
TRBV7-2 ASSTTGTGGYEQY
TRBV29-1 SGRGWVNTGELF
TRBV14 ASSRTDNTEAF
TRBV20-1 SARIADTQY
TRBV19 ASSILGGGELF
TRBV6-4 ASSEGGSNYGYT
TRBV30 AWSVLGGSNQPQH
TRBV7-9 ASSPGTGPYEQY
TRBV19 ASSITGAPYGYT
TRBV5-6 ASSLAGGETFRQPQH
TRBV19 ASNDPQIYGYT
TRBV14 ASRGLQGAHYNSPLH
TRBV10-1 ASSPSVGVGQY
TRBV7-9 ASSFRGGVANEQF
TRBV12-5 ASGPGDRLSGNTIY
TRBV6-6 ASSHRGMVTGELF
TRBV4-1 ASSQEENTEAF
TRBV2 ASGNTEAF
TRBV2 ASANRDILKETQY
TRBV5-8 ASSLAGSYNSPLH
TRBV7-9 ASASGGRNEKLF
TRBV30 AWSVFWGFADTEAF
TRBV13 ASSLGAGQGTDTQY
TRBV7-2 ASSRNTGELF
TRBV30 AWNKKLNTEAF